A single sample is the source of the 20 T cell receptor beta chains below, sequenced in a study of human T cells and chemical hapten exposure. As for time point: pre-sensitization, week 0. Indicated treatment: therapeutic diphenylcyclopropenone sensitization with weekly scalp DPC. TCRdb re-called the RACE reads with MiXCR, one entry per CDR3 protein. The sample contains fewer than 140,000 distinct CDR3 sequences, 12% of which appear only once. The sequencing used whole blood, collected in connection with sensitization to the hapten diphenylcyclopropenone (DPC). The receptors stem from a woman aged 45-65 years with alopecia areata. Some clones in this sample may be carry-over from other donors' samples.

This clonotype was seen ten or more times. The chain couples TRBV18 to TRBJ1-5, with a weak D call TRBD1 (6 bases). Germline loops: CDR1 KGHSH, CDR2 LQKENI. V lost 5 bases and J lost 8, with 19 bases in between. The CDR3 length is 15 residues. The CDR3 reads CASSDNLQGNKPQHF. The CDR3, as DNA: TGTGCCAGCTCAGATAACTTACAGGGTAACAAGCCCCAGCATTTT.

V is TRBV7-2 and J is TRBJ2-3; 7 bases are a match to TRBD1. With V trimmed by 3 bases and J by 4 bases, 7 bases remained unmatched. CDR3 length equals 15 residues. Germline CDR1 is SGHTA and CDR2 is FQGNSA. The CDR3 loop reads CASSFWTGGSDTQYF. CDR3 DNA: TGTGCCAGCAGCTTTTGGACAGGCGGGTCAGATACGCAGTATTTT.

This clonotype was counted between two and nine times. CDR3 nucleotides: TGTGCCAGCAGTCCTCAACGGACGGAAGCTTTCTTT. This codes for CASSPQRTEAFF. This chain joins TRBV12-3 or TRBV12-4 and TRBJ1-1, with D unresolved. This CDR3 contains 12 residues. Trimming removed 5 bases from V and 8 bases from J, with 12 bases in between.

This clonotype was detected ten times or more. The chain is built from TRBV21-1 and TRBJ1-5; the table's D call, TRBD1, has no DNA check behind it. TRBV21-1 is a pseudogene. The CDR3 is 15 residues long. This chain's CDR3 is CASSKGQGIDQPQHF. Here the CDR3 DNA reads TGTGCCAGCAGCAAAGGACAGGGCATCGATCAGCCCCAGCATTTT.

This chain joins TRBV3-1 and TRBJ2-7, with no clear D. V was pared by 3 bases and J by 0 bases, with 9 bases between. CDR3 length equals 14 residues. CDR1 and CDR2 from the germline V gene are LGHDT and YNNKEL (reference sequence). CDR3 DNA sequence: TGTGCCAGCAGCCAGAGGTTACCCTCCTACGAGCAGTACTTC. Translated: CASSQRLPSYEQYF.

This clonotype came up a few times. The chain is built from TRBV3-1 and TRBJ1-5, with 9 bases aligning to TRBD1. V lost 4 bases and J lost 3; bases outside the gene matches: 7. Germline assignment: CDR1 LGHDT and CDR2 YNNKEL (reference sequence). The CDR3 loop spans 16 amino acids. CDR3 sequence: CASSRPGQGYNQPQHF. The CDR3 region has the DNA TGTGCCAGCAGCCGGCCGGGACAGGGATACAATCAGCCCCAGCATTTT. Full variable domain (outside the CDR3, taken from reference TRBV3-1 and TRBJ1-5): DTAVSQTPKYLVTQMGNDKSIKCEQNLGHDTMYWYKQDSKKFLKIMFSYNNKELIINETVPNRFSPKSPDKAHLNLHINSLELGDSAVYFCASSRPGQGYNQPQHFGDGTRLSIL.

This clonotype came up a few times. The V gene is TRBV19, the J gene TRBJ2-1; perhaps TRBD1 as D (5 bases). From germline, CDR1 is LNHDA and CDR2 SQIVND (reference sequence). The CDR3 is made up of 14 amino acids. The V and J ends lost 11 bases and 1 base respectively, with 15 bases between them. CDR3 in DNA: TGTGCCGTCAGGGCAGAAGGGTCCTACAATGAGCAGTTCTTC. It is translated as CAVRAEGSYNEQFF.

The V gene is TRBV29-1, the J gene TRBJ2-3; 7 bases align to TRBD2. Germline loops: CDR1 SQVTM, CDR2 ANQGSEA. V trimming: 8 bases; J trimming: 0 bases; junction bases outside the gene matches: 11. The CDR3 covers 15 residues. The CDR3 here is CSMEMAGVSTDTQYF. The CDR3 DNA reads TGCAGCATGGAGATGGCGGGGGTTAGCACAGATACGCAGTATTTT.

This clonotype occurred many times. The chain is built from TRBV3-1 and TRBJ1-3; D not certain. CDR3 length: 12 amino acids. CDR1 and CDR2 (germline): LGHDT, YNNKEL (reference sequence). The V gene lost 3 bases and the J gene lost 6 bases, with 6 bases spanning the gap. CDR3 DNA sequence: TGTGCCAGCAGCCAGGAGGTAAACACCATATATTTT. Its protein is CASSQEVNTIYF.

This clonotype showed up just a few times. CDR3 in amino acids: CASSLSGTEQFF. The CDR3, as DNA: TGTGCCAGCAGTCTTAGCGGCACTGAGCAGTTCTTC. The chain uses TRBV11-1 and TRBJ2-1; D is perhaps TRBD2 (6 bases). V lost 6 bases and J lost 9, with 12 bases in between. Germline lookup yields CDR1 SGHAT and CDR2 FQDESV (reference sequence). The CDR3 has 12 residues.

The V call is TRBV5-5, the J call TRBJ1-1, with D unclear. Trimming shortened V by 1 base and J by 4 bases, and 8 bases separated the two germline ends. The CDR3 extends over 13 amino acids. Looked up from germline, CDR1 is SGHKS and CDR2 is YYEKEE (reference sequence). Written as DNA, the CDR3 is TGTGCCAGCAGCTTGATCCAGGCCACTGAAGCTTTCTTT. The encoded protein is CASSLIQATEAFF.

This clonotype was found a few times. The genes are TRBV13 and TRBJ1-2; D is uncertain. V was cut by 2 bases and J by 2 bases, with 9 bases left in between. The CDR3 has 14 amino acids. Germline-derived CDR1 and CDR2 are PRHDT and FYEKMQ (reference sequence). CDR3 residues: CASSLLTGNYGYTF. CDR3 coding DNA: TGTGCCAGCAGCTTATTGACGGGGAACTATGGCTACACCTTC.

This clonotype was found a few times. The chain joins TRBV5-1 to TRBJ1-1; D gene uncertain. Germline CDR1 SGHRS, CDR2 YFSETQ. The CDR3 covers 19 residues. Trimming stripped 7 bases from V and 0 bases from J, with 28 bases between. Here the CDR3 DNA reads TGCGCCAGCGGGTTAGTGGAAGATGCACTAGGTCGGGTGAACACTGAAGCTTTCTTT. Protein product: CASGLVEDALGRVNTEAFF.

This chain uses TRBV3-1 with TRBJ2-1; 7 bases line up with TRBD1. Per the germline V gene, CDR1 is LGHDT and CDR2 is YNNKEL (reference sequence). The CDR3 is made up of 14 amino acids. V trimming: 4 bases; J trimming: 4 bases; junction bases outside the gene matches: 4. The CDR3 region has the DNA TGTGCCAGCAGCCGGACAGGATTTTACAATGAGCAGTTCTTC. It is translated as CASSRTGFYNEQFF.

This clonotype was observed a handful of times. CDR3 amino acids: CASSYSIPGLAGRNTQYF. As DNA, the CDR3 is TGTGCCAGCAGTTACTCTATCCCGGGACTAGCGGGGAGGAATACGCAGTATTTT. The V gene is TRBV6-5, the J gene TRBJ2-3, with 13 positions matching TRBD2. The CDR3 runs to 18 residues. V trimming: 0 bases; J trimming: 7 bases; junction bases outside the gene matches: 10. CDR1 is MNHEY, CDR2 SVGAGI, per germline.

This clonotype has at least ten counts. V is TRBV7-2 and J is TRBJ2-2, with D unclear. The CDR3 consists of 14 residues. From germline, CDR1 is SGHTA and CDR2 FQGNSA. V lost 2 bases and J 1 base, leaving 5 bases between the germline ends. In nucleotides, the CDR3 is TGTGCCAGCAGCTTACAGAGGAACACCGGGGAGCTGTTTTTT. Its protein product is CASSLQRNTGELFF.

This clonotype was seen repeatedly, ten times or more. The CDR3 bases are TGTGCCAGCCGGATAGGCAGGAGCCTACCTGAAGCTTTCTTT. It is translated as CASRIGRSLPEAFF. The V gene is TRBV28, the J gene TRBJ1-1; D gene ambiguous. Trimming took off 8 bases at V and 6 bases at J, with 19 bases between the two ends. CDR1 is MDHEN and CDR2 is SYDVKM in the germline V gene. The CDR3 consists of 14 residues.

This chain uses TRBV18 with TRBJ2-4; 11 nucleotides align to TRBD1. CDR1 and CDR2 (germline): KGHSH, LQKENI. This CDR3 is built from 18 residues. V lost 3 bases to trimming and J lost 0 bases; unmatched junction nucleotides: 7. The CDR3 DNA sequence: TGTGCCAGCTCACCTTGGACAGGGGGCGACCTAGCCAAAAACATTCAGTACTTC. The encoded protein is CASSPWTGGDLAKNIQYF.

The V gene is TRBV11-3, the J gene TRBJ2-1, with D possibly matching TRBD2 (6 bases). The CDR3 sequence is 13 residues long. The V end was cut by 5 bases, the J end by 3 bases, with 8 bases between. Germline lookup yields CDR1 SGHNT and CDR2 YENEEA. The CDR3 sequence is CASSVDYYNEQFF. The CDR3 DNA reads TGTGCCAGCAGCGTGGACTACTACAATGAGCAGTTCTTC.

The rearrangement uses TRBV20-1 and TRBJ2-2; unclear D gene. CDR3 length: 18 amino acids. V was clipped by 1 base and J by 3 bases, with 21 bases between them. Germline CDR1 DFQATT, CDR2 SNEGSKA (reference sequence). The CDR3 coding sequence is TGCAGTGCTAGAGTACCCTTAGGAACCTATGGGGACACCGGGGAGCTGTTTTTT. Translated: CSARVPLGTYGDTGELFF.